Described below is a single T cell receptor beta chain sequence and its context. The sample belongs to a study of blood T cell repertoires in COVID-19. On the study more broadly: The United States, Italy and Spain provided the acute and convalescent COVID-19 samples. The cDNA or gDNA used as material had been derived from T cells, B-cell-depleted T cells, or PBMCs.

In germline, CDR1 is GTSNPN, CDR2 SVGIG (reference sequence). The CDR3 is 13 amino acids. V was cut by 5 bases and J by 0 bases, with 8 bases left in between. In the authors' methods: Amplification of reference gene primers provided the estimated nucleated cell counts. TCRdb keeps only in-frame clones here, not all; method: immunoSEQ multiplex PCR. From that table come the V and J calls and clone size; the DNA was used to work out D and trimming. The repertoire has some 160,000 clones, just under 80% of them found once; the top ten carry around 13%. Sequencing was done on a sample of peripheral blood. V is TRBV30 and J is TRBJ1-5, with TRBD1 as a possible D gene (6 bases). This TCR was sampled from a woman aged 80 or older with acute or convalescent COVID-19. The CDR3 here is CAWDRNSNQPQHF. CDR3 in DNA: TGTGCCTGGGACAGGAATAGCAATCAGCCCCAGCATTTT.